This T cell receptor (beta chain) was sequenced in a study of T cells after posttransplantation cyclophosphamide. Study-level findings and limits: TRB clonality was highly associated with recipient CMV seropositivity and reactivation.

V gave up 6 bases and J gave up 2 bases; unmatched junction bases: 15. Per germline, CDR1 LNHDA and CDR2 SQIVND (reference sequence). CDR3 length: 17 residues. Turning to this clone: Its antigen remains unknown.

Only in-frame clones appear in the TCRdb table, and some are missing; sequencing was by immunoSEQ multiplex PCR. This table has 50,000 to 65,000 clones, roughly 86% appearing once. The TCR comes from a man aged 30 to 45 with a blood cancer, CMV-positive, and with a related stem cell donor. The source material was PBMCs. The chain recombines TRBV19 with TRBJ2-7; 8 bases line up with TRBD2. The CDR3 nucleotides are TGTGCCAGTAGCCCTAACGGAAAAACTAGCGGTACCTACGAGCAGTACTTC. Its translation is CASSPNGKTSGTYEQYF.